Sequencing of this T cell receptor beta chain was carried out in a study of blood T cell repertoires in COVID-19. Study as a whole: In each case, the material was cDNA or gDNA derived from T cells, B-cell-depleted T cells, or PBMCs.

Original data processing: The assay estimated nucleated cells by amplifying reference gene primers. Only in-frame clones appear in the TCRdb table, and some are missing; sequencing was by immunoSEQ multiplex PCR. V and J calls and clone size are given by that table; D and trimming were obtained from the DNA. The sample shows roughly 280,000 clones, 80% to 90% of them seen only once. Germline V gene sequence: CDR1 SGHRS, CDR2 YFSETQ. V was trimmed by 6 bases and J by 1 base, leaving 10 bases between them. The CDR3 runs 13 residues. V is TRBV5-1 and J is TRBJ1-1, with D possibly matching TRBD1 (5 bases). This clonotype originated in a woman between 65 and 79 years old with acute or convalescent COVID-19. The source material was peripheral blood. CDR3 sequence reads: CASTRVGNTEAFF. The CDR3 nucleotides are TGCGCCAGCACCAGGGTGGGGAACACTGAAGCTTTCTTT. Combining the CDR3 with reference TRBV5-1 and TRBJ1-1 gives the whole variable domain KAGVTQTPRYLIKTRGQQVTLSCSPISGHRSVSWYQQTPGQGLQFLFEYFSETQRNKGNFPGRFSGRQFSNSRSEMNVSTLELGDSALYLCASTRVGNTEAFFGQGTRLTVV.